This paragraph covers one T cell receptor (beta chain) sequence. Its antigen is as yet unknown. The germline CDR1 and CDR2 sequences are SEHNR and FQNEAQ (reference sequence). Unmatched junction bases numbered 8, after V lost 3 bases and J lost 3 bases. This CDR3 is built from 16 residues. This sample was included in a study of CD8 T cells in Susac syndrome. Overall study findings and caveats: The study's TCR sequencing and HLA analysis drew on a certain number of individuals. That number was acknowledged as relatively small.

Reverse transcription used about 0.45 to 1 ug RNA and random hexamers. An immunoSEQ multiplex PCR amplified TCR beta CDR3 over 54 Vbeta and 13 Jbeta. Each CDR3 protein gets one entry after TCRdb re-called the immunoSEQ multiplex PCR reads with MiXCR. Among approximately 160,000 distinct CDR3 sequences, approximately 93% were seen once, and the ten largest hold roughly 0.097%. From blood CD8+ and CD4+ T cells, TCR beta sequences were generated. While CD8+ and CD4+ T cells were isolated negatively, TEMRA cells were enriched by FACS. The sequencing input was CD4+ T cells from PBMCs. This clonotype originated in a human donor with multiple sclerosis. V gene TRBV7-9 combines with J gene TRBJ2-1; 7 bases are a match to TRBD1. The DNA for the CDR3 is TGTGCCAGCAGCTTGTCCGGGACAGCCATCTACAATGAGCAGTTCTTC. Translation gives CASSLSGTAIYNEQFF.